Below are 19 T cell receptor beta chains sequenced from a single sample in a study of shared clonotypes between healthy human individuals. The table came from immunoSEQ multiplex PCR; TCRdb's copy has only in-frame clones and leaves some out. Of approximately 1.9 million clones detected, around 93% appear once; the ten largest clones hold over 1.5%. CD45RO-negative, CCR7-selected cells formed the naive CD8 fraction, which excluded terminally differentiated effector memory CD45RA+ cells. The sequencing input was naive CD8+ T cells from PBMCs. The source is a man younger than 35 in good health. Some clones in this sample may be carry-over from other donors' samples.

V usage is TRBV30 and J usage is TRBJ1-2, with D uncertain. Germline V gives CDR1 GTSNPN, CDR2 SVGIG (reference sequence). Trimming took 0 bases from V and 5 from J, leaving 16 bases between them. There are 15 residues in the CDR3. As DNA, the CDR3 is TGTGCCTGGAGTGTACCAAGGCTGGCTTCTTATGGCTACACCTTC. Residues: CAWSVPRLASYGYTF.

This rearrangement joins TRBV29-1 to TRBJ2-1; D is ambiguous. The ends were cut back, 2 bases at V and 6 bases at J, with 20 bases in the middle. Germline values: CDR1 SQVTM, CDR2 ANQGSEA. This CDR3 region has 16 residues. DNA for the CDR3: TGCAGCGTTGAATGGCCCCAGCTAGGCTGGGTCAATGAGCAGTTCTTC. Its protein is CSVEWPQLGWVNEQFF.

As for this clone: The same CDR3 is also encoded by other DNA sequences in this sample. For the CDR3, the DNA is TGTGCCAGCAGTTACTCGGAGGGATCGGGCGAGCAGTACTTC. This sequence encodes CASSYSEGSGEQYF. This chain joins TRBV6-5 and TRBJ2-7; D possibly corresponds to TRBD2 (6 bases). Germline V gene sequence: CDR1 MNHEY, CDR2 SVGAGI. This CDR3 has 14 residues. The V and J ends lost 0 bases and 6 bases respectively, with 12 bases between them.

The V and J genes are TRBV28 and TRBJ2-7, with D perhaps TRBD1 or TRBD2 (5 bases each). V was cut by 6 bases and J by 7 bases, with 13 bases left in between. The CDR3 is 12 residues long. Germline V lookup: CDR1 MDHEN, CDR2 SYDVKM. The CDR3 sequence is CASREPRGEQYF. Written as DNA, the CDR3 is TGTGCCAGCAGGGAACCGAGGGGAGAGCAGTACTTC. Full variable domain (rest looked up from reference TRBV28 and TRBJ2-7): DVKVTQSSRYLVKRTGEKVFLECVQDMDHENMFWYRQDPGLGLRLIYFSYDVKMKEKGDIPEGYSVSREKKERFSLILESASTNQTSMYLCASREPRGEQYFGPGTRLTVT.

V is TRBV11-2 and J is TRBJ2-1, with 8 bases aligning to TRBD2. CDR1 is SGHAT and CDR2 is FQNNGV in the germline V gene. The CDR3 runs 16 residues. After removal of 10 bases from V and 8 bases from J, the junction contained 19 bases not matched to a gene. The CDR3 here is CATRTPSGSRSDEQFF. CDR3 nucleotide sequence: TGTGCCACCCGGACCCCAAGCGGGAGTAGATCGGATGAGCAGTTCTTC.

This clone has only one observation. The chain recombines TRBV4-1 with TRBJ2-7; D is ambiguous. Germline CDR1 is MGHRA and CDR2 is YSYEKL. The CDR3 covers 14 residues. V was pared by 1 base and J by 0 bases, with 7 bases between. The CDR3 nucleotides read TGCGCCAGCAGCCAAGTATTGGGCTCCTACGAGCAGTACTTC. Protein: CASSQVLGSYEQYF.

V is TRBV15 and J is TRBJ1-4; D is uncertain. The V and J ends lost 0 bases and 7 bases respectively, with 12 bases between them. This CDR3 spans 15 amino acids. Germline V CDR1 and CDR2: LNHNV, YYDKDF (reference sequence). In nucleotides, the CDR3 is TGTGCCACCAGCAGAGAGACCCCCCGGGGTGAAAAACTGTTTTTT. It is translated as CATSRETPRGEKLFF.

The chain joins TRBV7-3 to TRBJ2-1, with 11 bases aligning to TRBD2. Germline CDR1 and CDR2: SGHTA and FQGTGA. Germline trimming cut 5 bases from V and 8 bases from J; bases unmatched to any gene: 11. The length of the CDR3 is 16 residues. The CDR3 loop is CASSRGTSGPVDEQFF. Written as DNA, the CDR3 is TGTGCCAGCAGCCGGGGGACTAGCGGCCCCGTGGATGAGCAGTTCTTC.

The rearrangement links TRBV28 to TRBJ1-5; D is ambiguous. CDR1 and CDR2 (germline): MDHEN, SYDVKM. With 3 bases removed from V and 6 bases from J, the gap between germline ends came to 6 bases. The CDR3 extends over 12 amino acids. CDR3 bases: TGTGCCAGCAGTTTCTACCGTCAGCCCCAGCATTTT. This encodes CASSFYRQPQHF.

The chain carries TRBV7-9 and TRBJ1-2; TRBD1 is a possible D gene (5 bases). In germline, CDR1 is SEHNR, CDR2 FQNEAQ (reference sequence). The CDR3 has 17 residues. Deletions cut 5 bases from V and 0 bases from J, with 19 bases between. The chain's CDR3 is CASSVPWGSKTNYGYTF. In nucleotides, the CDR3 is TGTGCCAGCAGCGTCCCCTGGGGCAGCAAGACTAACTATGGCTACACCTTC.

The chain recombines TRBV5-4 with TRBJ2-1; perhaps TRBD2 as D (6 bases). The germline CDR1 and CDR2 sequences are SGHNT and YYREEE (reference sequence). The V gene lost 4 bases and the J gene lost 8 bases, with 13 bases spanning the gap. The CDR3 loop spans 13 amino acids. The CDR3 loop is CASSRGTLYEQFF. The CDR3 bases are TGTGCCAGCAGCCGTGGGACTTTGTATGAGCAGTTCTTC.

The CDR3 sequence: CASSLSRPGPEQYF. CDR3 DNA sequence: TGCGCCAGCAGCCTTAGCCGTCCGGGGCCCGAGCAGTATTTT. The chain carries TRBV4-1 and TRBJ2-3; D is tentatively TRBD1 or TRBD2 (5 bases each). Germline V gene sequence: CDR1 MGHRA, CDR2 YSYEKL. V dropped 4 bases and J dropped 11 bases, with 19 bases sitting between them. The CDR3 is 14 amino acids.

The chain has TRBV21-1 and TRBJ2-3; the table assigns TRBD1, which was not confirmed against the DNA. TRBV21-1 is described as a pseudogene. The CDR3 has 15 amino acids. The CDR3 protein is CASNTDRGETDTQYF. CDR3 nucleotides: TGTGCCAGCAACACGGACAGGGGCGAGACAGATACGCAGTATTTT.

The chain links TRBV25-1 to TRBJ2-7; TRBD2 might be the D (5 bases). In germline, CDR1 is MGHDK, CDR2 SYGVNS. With 5 bases removed from V and 2 bases from J, the gap between germline ends came to 13 bases. The CDR3 covers 14 residues. CDR3 nucleotide sequence: TGTGCCAGCAGTTCTAGCTTCTCGACCTACGAGCAGTACTTC. Amino acids: CASSSSFSTYEQYF.

Turning to this clone: The same CDR3 is also encoded by other DNA sequences in this sample. V and J are TRBV5-1 and TRBJ1-1, with 7 bases matching TRBD1. This CDR3 comprises 15 residues. After removal of 0 bases from V and 0 bases from J, the junction contained 2 bases not matched to a gene. Germline values: CDR1 SGHRS, CDR2 YFSETQ. The CDR3 loop is CASSLGQGLNTEAFF. The CDR3 nucleotides read TGCGCCAGCAGCTTGGGACAGGGCTTGAACACTGAAGCTTTCTTT.

This sequence joins TRBV27 and TRBJ1-2; TRBD1 matches 8 bases. In germline, CDR1 is MNHEY, CDR2 SMNVEV (reference sequence). With V trimmed by 5 bases and J by 0 bases, 8 bases remained unmatched. The CDR3 runs 16 residues. The CDR3 protein is CASSPSTGDTNYGYTF. CDR3 bases: TGTGCCAGCAGTCCATCGACAGGGGACACTAACTATGGCTACACCTTC.

The V and J genes are TRBV7-9 and TRBJ2-3, with D possibly matching TRBD2 (6 bases). Trimming took off 0 bases at V and 5 bases at J, with 15 bases between the two ends. The CDR3 extends over 16 amino acids. Germline V CDR1 and CDR2: SEHNR, FQNEAQ (reference sequence). CDR3 sequence: CASSLALRQEGDTQYF. CDR3 bases: TGTGCCAGCAGCTTAGCGCTCCGGCAGGAGGGAGATACGCAGTATTTT.

The V call is TRBV27, the J call TRBJ2-1; TRBD1 might be the D (6 bases). This CDR3 is built from 18 residues. Trimming took 0 bases from V and 4 from J, leaving 19 bases between them. Germline lookup yields CDR1 MNHEY and CDR2 SMNVEV (reference sequence). DNA for the CDR3: TGTGCCAGCAGTTTATCAGGGGGTTTAGTGGGGAGATACAATGAGCAGTTCTTC. It translates to CASSLSGGLVGRYNEQFF.

The V and J genes are TRBV6-5 and TRBJ2-7; D might be TRBD1 or TRBD2, each matching 5 bases. The CDR3 length is 13 residues. CDR1 and CDR2 (germline): MNHEY, SVGAGI. V was clipped by 2 bases and J by 6 bases, with 11 bases between them. CDR3 protein: CASSYPPGSEQYF. The CDR3 nucleotides read TGTGCCAGCAGTTACCCCCCAGGGAGCGAGCAGTACTTC.